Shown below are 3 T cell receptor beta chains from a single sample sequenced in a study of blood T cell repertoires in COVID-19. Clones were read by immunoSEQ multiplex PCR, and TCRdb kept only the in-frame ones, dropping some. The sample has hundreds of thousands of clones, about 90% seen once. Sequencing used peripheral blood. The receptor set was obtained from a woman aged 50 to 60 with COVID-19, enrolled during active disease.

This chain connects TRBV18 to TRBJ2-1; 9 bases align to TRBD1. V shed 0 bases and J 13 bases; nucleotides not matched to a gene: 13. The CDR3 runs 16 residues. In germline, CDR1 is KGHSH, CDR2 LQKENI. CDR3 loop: CASSPPDRGVLGGQFF. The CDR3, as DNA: TGTGCCAGCTCACCACCGGACAGGGGAGTCCTAGGGGGCCAGTTCTTC.

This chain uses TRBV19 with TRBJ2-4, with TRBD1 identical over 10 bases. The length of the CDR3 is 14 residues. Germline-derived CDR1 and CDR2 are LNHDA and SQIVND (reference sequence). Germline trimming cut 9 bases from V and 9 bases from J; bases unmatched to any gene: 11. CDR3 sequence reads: CASDDRGRSPIQYF. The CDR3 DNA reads TGTGCCAGCGACGACAGGGGGCGATCCCCCATTCAGTACTTC.

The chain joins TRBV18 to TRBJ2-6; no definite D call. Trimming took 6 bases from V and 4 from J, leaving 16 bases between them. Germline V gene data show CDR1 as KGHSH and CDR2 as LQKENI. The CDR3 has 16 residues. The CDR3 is CASSLVLSVGANVLTF. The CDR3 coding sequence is TGTGCCAGCTCCCTAGTTTTAAGTGTAGGGGCCAACGTCCTGACTTTC.